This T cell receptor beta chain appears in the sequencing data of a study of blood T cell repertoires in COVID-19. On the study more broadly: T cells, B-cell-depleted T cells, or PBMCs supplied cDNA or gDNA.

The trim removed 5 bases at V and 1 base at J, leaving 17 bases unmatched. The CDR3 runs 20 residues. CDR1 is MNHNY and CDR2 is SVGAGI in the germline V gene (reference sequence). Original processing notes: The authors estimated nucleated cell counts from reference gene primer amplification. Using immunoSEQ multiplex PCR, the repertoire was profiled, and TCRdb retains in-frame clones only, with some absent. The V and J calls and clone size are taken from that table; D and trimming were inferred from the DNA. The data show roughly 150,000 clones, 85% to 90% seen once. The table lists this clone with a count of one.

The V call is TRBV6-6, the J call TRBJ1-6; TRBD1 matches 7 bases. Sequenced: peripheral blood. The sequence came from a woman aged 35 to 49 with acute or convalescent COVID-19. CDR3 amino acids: CASSPASGTVLLSYNSPLHF. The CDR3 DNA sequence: TGTGCCAGCAGTCCCGCCTCCGGGACAGTGTTATTATCCTATAATTCACCCCTCCACTTT.